The rows below give T cell receptor beta chains drawn from one sample of a study of breast tumors, draining lymph nodes, adjacent tissues. TCRdb reanalysed the multiplex PCR reads using MiXCR and keeps one entry per CDR3 protein. Here the sample spans roughly 120,000 distinct CDR3 sequences, 15% to 20% being singletons. Sequenced sample: axillary lymph node tissue. The receptor set was obtained from a female donor with breast cancer. Some clones in this sample may be carry-over from other donors' samples. Both conserved end residues are part of each CDR3. A D gene is named only where the DNA matches it firmly. The listing skips clone size in some rows; elsewhere it reads once, few, many or a size class.

size	D	V	J	DNA	CDR3
many	TRBD2	TRBV2	TRBJ2-1	TGTGCCAGCAGTGAAGCCACGGGAGGGGACAATGAGCAGTTCTTC	CASSEATGGDNEQFF
-	TRBD1	TRBV28	TRBJ2-7	TGTGCCAGCAGTGCACAGGGGACCCTATACGAGCAGTACTTC	CASSAQGTLYEQYF
many	-	TRBV12-3/TRBV12-4	TRBJ2-1	TGTGCCAGCAGGGAGGACACTAACAATGAGCAGTTCTTC	CASREDTNNEQFF
-	-	TRBV3-1	TRBJ1-2	TGTGCCAGCAGCACCCCCCCCCAGTCGGGGGGCTACACCTTC	CASSTPPQSGGYTF
few	-	TRBV27	TRBJ1-4	TGTGCCAGCAGTTTGGCCTGGACAACTAATGAAAAACTGTTTTTT	CASSLAWTTNEKLFF
few	TRBD2	TRBV28	TRBJ2-5	TGTGCCAGCAGACTACCTTTTAGCGGGAGTAAGGAAGAGACCCAGTACTTC	CASRLPFSGSKEETQYF
many	-	TRBV10-1	TRBJ1-2	TGCGCCAGCAGTTCAGCTACTAACTATGGCTACACCTTC	CASSSATNYGYTF
many	-	TRBV7-8	TRBJ2-1	TGTGCCAGCAGCCTCCGTGGGAAACTAGTCTTATACAATGAGCAGTTCTTC	CASSLRGKLVLYNEQFF
many	TRBD1	TRBV20-1	TRBJ1-2	TGCAGTGCTAGTAGGCAGGGGGACTATGGCTACACCTTC	CSASRQGDYGYTF
many	-	TRBV20-1	TRBJ1-2	TGCAGTGCCCTTTTGTCGTCCCCGGAACCCTATGGCTACACCTTC	CSALLSSPEPYGYTF
many	TRBD1	TRBV7-8	TRBJ1-4	TGTGCCAGCAGCGGGTCCGGGGACAGCAATAATGAAAAACTGTTTTTT	CASSGSGDSNNEKLFF
many	-	TRBV11-2	TRBJ2-5	TGTGCCAGCGGAGCCGTCGAGAGGAGTGAGACCCAGTACTTC	CASGAVERSETQYF
many	-	TRBV5-1	TRBJ2-2	TGCGCCAGCAGCTTGGAAGGGGGGCGAACCGGGGAGCTGTTTTTT	CASSLEGGRTGELFF
many	TRBD2	TRBV3-1	TRBJ2-7	TGTGCCAGCAGCCCCCTAGCGGGCTACGAGCAGTACTTC	CASSPLAGYEQYF
many	TRBD1	TRBV20-1	TRBJ1-5	TGCAGTGCCGCCGAGGGACAGGGGGTTAATATGCATTTT	CSAAEGQGVNMHF
many	-	TRBV7-3	TRBJ2-1	TGTGCCAGCAGCTTAACGTTCGACAATGAGCAGTTCTTC	CASSLTFDNEQFF
many	TRBD1	TRBV28	TRBJ1-2	TGTGCCAGCAGTCTGATCCGGGACAGGGGTATCTATGGCTACACCTTC	CASSLIRDRGIYGYTF